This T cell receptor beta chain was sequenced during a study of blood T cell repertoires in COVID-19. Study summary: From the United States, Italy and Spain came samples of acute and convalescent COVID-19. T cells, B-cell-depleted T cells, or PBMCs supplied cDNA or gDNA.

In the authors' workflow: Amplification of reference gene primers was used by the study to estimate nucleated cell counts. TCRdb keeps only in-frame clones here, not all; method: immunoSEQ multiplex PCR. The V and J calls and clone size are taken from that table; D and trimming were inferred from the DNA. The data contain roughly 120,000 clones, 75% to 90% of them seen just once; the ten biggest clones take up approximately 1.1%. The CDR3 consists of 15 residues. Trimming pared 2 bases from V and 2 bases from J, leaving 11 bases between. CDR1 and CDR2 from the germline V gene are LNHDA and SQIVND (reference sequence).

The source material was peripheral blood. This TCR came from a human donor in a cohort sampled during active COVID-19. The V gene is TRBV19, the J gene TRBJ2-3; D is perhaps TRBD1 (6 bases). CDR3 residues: CASSITGFDTDTQYF. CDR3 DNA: TGTGCCAGTAGTATAACAGGGTTTGACACAGATACGCAGTATTTT.